The TCR beta chain under discussion was sequenced for a study of cytomegalovirus exposure and HLA in healthy donors. The PCR used 60 Vbeta and 13 Jbeta primers. Only in-frame clones appear in the TCRdb table, and some are missing; sequencing was by immunoSEQ multiplex PCR. The data show roughly 100,000 clones, around 9.6% seen once. On this clone: The same CDR3 is also encoded by other DNA sequences in this sample.

This receptor was obtained from a man aged 45-65 years in good health and CMV-seropositive. Sequences were obtained from PBMCs.

The CDR3 here is CAWSGLLAASYEQYF. The CDR3 nucleotides read TGTGCCTGGAGTGGACTGCTAGCGGCCTCCTACGAGCAGTACTTC. The chain employs TRBV30 and TRBJ2-7, with 7 bases fitting TRBD2. In germline, CDR1 is GTSNPN, CDR2 SVGIG (reference sequence). This CDR3 contains 15 residues. After removal of 1 base from V and 0 bases from J, the junction contained 6 bases not matched to a gene.